The T cell receptor (beta chain) under discussion was sequenced for a study of CD8 T cells in Susac syndrome (dated by TCRdb to between 2018 and 2021). For the study in its entirety: Among the sequenced Susac syndrome patients, over five had clinically active disease and roughly 8 were in clinical remission. Susac syndrome patients were therapy-naive, on corticosteroids (some also receiving IVIg), or on IVIg alone at blood withdrawal. Repertoire sequencing was used to test whether CD8+ T cell activation and differentiation in Susac syndrome was antigen driven. The clonality of the CD8+ T cell repertoire was compared across about a dozen healthy donors, about 14 Susac syndrome patients and around 16 multiple sclerosis patients. Results the study describes overall, beyond this receptor: CD8+ repertoires in Susac syndrome showed clonal expansion, which was highest in CD8+ TEMRA cells and was greater in clinically active patients than in remitting patients. The TCR sequencing and HLA analysis was acknowledged to have included a relatively small number of individuals. In the total CD8+ and CD8+ TEMRA repertoires, 15 to 20 and five Susac-specific public clones, respectively, were identified.

Worth noting for this clonotype: The antigen this receptor binds is unknown. No much larger clone exists at a distance of one base, and base qualities are not known.

High-throughput TCR beta sequencing profiled peripheral blood CD8+ and CD4+ T cells from healthy donors, Susac syndrome patients and multiple sclerosis patients. Recently defined diagnostic criteria for definite or probable disease were met by the Susac syndrome patients. Bulk CD8+ and CD4+ T cells were purified by magnetic negative isolation, while CD8+ TEMRA cells were enriched using FACS. Blood was collected in EDTA tubes and processed within 24 hours, with PBMCs isolated through density gradient centrifugation. PBMCs intended for TCR sequencing were frozen in liquid nitrogen and were later thawed in a 37 degrees C water bath. The sorted or isolated CD4+, CD8+ and CD8+ TEMRA cells reached a purity of at least 90%. From the cysteine through the phenylalanine, the CDR3 covers 13 amino acids. CDR3 DNA is the only sequence kept; it has 39 bases, read in frame from the first base. The germline V gene yields KGHDR for CDR1 and SFDVKD for CDR2. V is pared back by 1 base and J by 5 bases, with 7 bases lying between the germline termini.

RNA was extracted using the RNeasy kit, and roughly 0.5 to 1 microgram was reverse transcribed with random hexamers. The immunoSEQ multiplex PCR assay, covering 54 Vbeta and 13 Jbeta segments, was used to amplify TCR beta CDR3 regions. PCR amplification bias was corrected by using a synthetic template baseline for primer optimization and computational correction. As for the original processing: Only productive sequences were kept, with reads annotated to V, D and J genes according to IMGT and analyzed in immunoSEQ Analyzer. Clonality was computed as one minus Shannon entropy normalized by log2 of the number of productive unique sequences. Public and private clones were assessed among the 100 most prevalent clones of each patient and control. A clone was defined as Susac-specific if it was absent from the healthy and MS cohorts, from about 1,100 published viral clones and from other ImmuneACCESS disease sequences. TCRdb reran the public reads through fastp at Q25 and MiXCR, keeping productive beta chains. Entries are consolidated by CDR3 protein sequence, retaining the most common genes and DNA. TCRdb's processing, not the authors' own work, is the source of the V and J calls. Counted in this sample were tens of thousands of distinct CDR3 sequences; around 95% of them appeared once. The top ten clonotypes cover approximately 0.49% of the sample.

The chain was built from TRBV24-1 and TRBJ1-1; the D segment cannot be called with confidence. The clonotype was recovered from a human donor with Susac syndrome. Sequencing input: CD8+ T cells from PBMCs. The nucleotide sequence reads TGTGCCACCAGTGATTTCGTGGGTACTGAAGCTTTCTTT. Translation gives CATSDFVGTEAFF.